This TCR beta chain is from a study of PD-1 and CTLA-4 blockade in melanoma. The CDR3 length is 12 residues. Trimming cost V 7 bases and J 6 bases, with 15 bases left between them. CDR1 is GTSNPN, CDR2 SVGIG, per germline (reference sequence). The assay was immunoSEQ multiplex PCR, and TCRdb's table has in-frame clones only and misses some. This sample has 25,000 to 35,000 clones, with 85% to 90% found just once. The source is a human donor with melanoma. This sequence joins TRBV30 and TRBJ1-2; D gene uncertain. This material consisted of CD8+ T cells from peripheral blood, taken before anti-PD-1 treatment. As DNA, the CDR3 is TGTGCCTCTCGCGGAAGAACGGATGGCTACACCTTC. As protein: CASRGRTDGYTF.